Sequencing of this T cell receptor beta chain was carried out in a study of T cells expressing NK-cell markers. The CDR3 extends over 13 amino acids. The germline V gene encodes CDR1 MNHNS and CDR2 SASEGT. TCRdb re-called the 5' RACE reads and catalogs CDR3 proteins one per entry, DNA excluded. This sample's clone table lists about 460,000 distinct CDR3 sequences. The specimen sequenced was blood T cells: a sorted CD56 or NKG2C T cell subset, CD4+ or CD8+ T cells, or bulk PBMC T cells (not recorded which). This clonotype was obtained from a woman aged 50 to 65 in good health. V usage is TRBV6-1 and J usage is TRBJ1-2; the TCRdb call, TRBD1, lacks DNA for checking. The CDR3 is CASSPGGGLGYTF.